The clone carrying this T cell receptor beta chain was found a few times. The target antigen is unknown. Regarding donors, all were healthy bone marrow donors. This specimen belongs to a study of cytomegalovirus exposure and HLA in healthy donors. Germline CDR1 is ENHRY and CDR2 is SYGVKD. The CDR3 consists of 13 residues. Study outcomes and limitations: In most subjects, TCR beta sequences reportedly gave accurate predictions of HLA-A and HLA-B alleles. Reported performance of the classifier showed diagnosis of cytomegalovirus status with high specificity and sensitivity. Sequencing depth roughly uniform across donors was assumed in presence/absence analyses.

The primer mix had 60 Vbeta and 13 Jbeta primers. The repertoire was sequenced with immunoSEQ multiplex PCR; TCRdb's copy has only in-frame clones and lacks some. The sample carries 150,000 to 200,000 clones, around two thirds recorded once. The source is a man aged 25 to 40 in good health and CMV-seropositive. Sample: PBMCs. The V gene is TRBV10-3, the J gene TRBJ2-5; 7 bases fit TRBD1. The tail of the sequence fits TRBJ2-7 better, so the J call may be wrong. The CDR3: CAITPTGFYEQYF. In DNA form, the CDR3 reads TGTGCCATCACTCCGACAGGGTTCTACGAGCAGTACTTC.